This T cell receptor (beta chain) was obtained from a study of T cell responses to AZD1222 COVID-19 vaccine (dated by TCRdb to about 2021). Regarding the research as a whole: AZD1222 recipients whose second dose came at about 4 weeks and those whose second dose came at about 12 weeks were combined into one group, since spike-specific TCR depth and breadth did not differ between the two schedules. Trial participants were enrolled by age into 18-55, 56-69 and 70-plus year subgroups, with approximately 160, 26 and 62 TCR-sequenced participants respectively. TCR sequencing covered fewer than 250 trial participants: 200 to 210 given two doses of AZD1222 and about 26 given two doses of MenACWY control vaccine.

CDR1 MNHEY and CDR2 SVGEGT are derived from the germline V gene. Measured from the cysteine to the phenylalanine, the CDR3 is 19 residues long. The kept DNA is CDR3 alone, 57 bases in frame from the first base. The trim is 2 bases for V and 3 bases for J, with a gap of 22 bases between the germline ends. The label giving this sample's time point can be read as: baseline before first vaccination. Samples from vaccinated people were obtained from the UK trials COV001 and COV002, which included a single-blind randomized controlled phase 2/3 trial of AZD1222 (ChAdOx1 nCoV-19) in healthy adults. Trial participant PBMC samples were collected at day 0 and day 28 after the second dose for TCRbeta chain sequencing. Worth noting for this clone: Its antigen is unknown. No qualities accompany the bases; no much larger clone lies one base away.

What the research found in general, with its limitations: Most participants were white British and females outnumbered males, and the authors suggested that clonal diversity may have been underestimated. In the small 56-69-year group, the increase in depth fell short of significance, most likely because of low power. Vaccine-associated CD4 TCRs spanned the whole spike protein, with dominant responses in regions 160-218 and 743-854. Conclusions about previously exposed vaccinees are limited because only six or seven AZD1222 recipients were SARS-CoV-2 seropositive at baseline. Nearly half of unique spike-specific TCRs reportedly recognized epitopes outside regions mutated in the B.1.351 and B.1.1.7 variants. A significant rise in spike-specific TCR breadth and depth was observed after two AZD1222 doses relative to day 0 and relative to MenACWY recipients. Because no day 14 peak-response samples were available, the repertoires could be characterized only after the peak T cell response.

The CDR3 regions of human TCRbeta chains were analyzed by immunosequencing. As for how the authors treated the data: TCRs in the repertoires were compared against a reference library of SARS-CoV-2-specific TCRs that had been generated with the MIRA antigen-specificity platform. Breadth meant the fraction of unique TCRs that were SARS-CoV-2-associated, whereas depth meant the fraction of total T cells that were SARS-CoV-2-associated. Using the MIRA data, every spike-specific TCR was mapped to the spike region that the TCR reacted to and assigned to either a CD4 or a CD8 class. Log10-transformed breadth and depth values were compared by one-way ANOVA with Sidak's multiple comparisons tests. The immuneACCESS repertoire file appears here via TCRdb, limited to in-frame rearrangements. These files lack a portion of the clones; in checked studies, under half of the deficit traces to unresolved V genes, and the cause of the others is not known. V and J calls and clone size are as listed in that table; D and trimming were resolved from the DNA. In all, the sample holds some 110,000 clones, and roughly 88% of those were seen once. Clones ranked in the top ten supply about 8.8% of the sample.

This sequence uses TRBV6-2 or TRBV6-3 and TRBJ1-4; a confident D gene designation cannot be given. Sequenced material: peripheral blood, taken on day 0 of AZD1222 vaccination. The clonotype comes from an adult in good health. At the DNA level, the sequence is TGTGCCAGCAGTTACCATACATACGTAGGCCGGGCGGCTAATGAAAAACTGTTTTTT. Its translation reads: CASSYHTYVGRAANEKLFF.